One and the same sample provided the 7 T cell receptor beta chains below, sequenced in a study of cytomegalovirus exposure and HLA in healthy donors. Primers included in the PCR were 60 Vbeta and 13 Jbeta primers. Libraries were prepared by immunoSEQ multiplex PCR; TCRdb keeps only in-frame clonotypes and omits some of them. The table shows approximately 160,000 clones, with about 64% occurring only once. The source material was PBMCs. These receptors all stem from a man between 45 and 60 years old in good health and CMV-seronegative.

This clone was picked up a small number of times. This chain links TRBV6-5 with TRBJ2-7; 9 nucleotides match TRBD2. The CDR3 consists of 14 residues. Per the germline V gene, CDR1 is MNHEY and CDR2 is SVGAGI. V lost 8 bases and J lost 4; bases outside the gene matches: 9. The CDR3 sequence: CASRLSSGGYEQYF. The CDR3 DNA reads TGTGCCAGCCGATTGAGTAGCGGGGGTTACGAGCAGTACTTC.

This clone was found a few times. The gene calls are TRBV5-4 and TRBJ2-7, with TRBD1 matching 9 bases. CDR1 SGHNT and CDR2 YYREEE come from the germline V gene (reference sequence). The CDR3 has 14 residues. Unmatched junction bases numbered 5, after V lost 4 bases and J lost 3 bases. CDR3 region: CASSRTGAIYEQYF. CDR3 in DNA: TGTGCCAGCAGCCGGACAGGGGCGATCTACGAGCAGTACTTC.

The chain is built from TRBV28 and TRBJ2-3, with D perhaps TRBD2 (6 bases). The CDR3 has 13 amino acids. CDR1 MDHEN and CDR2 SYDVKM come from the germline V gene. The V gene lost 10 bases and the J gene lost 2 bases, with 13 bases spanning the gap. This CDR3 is CATYRGITDTQYF. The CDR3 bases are TGTGCCACCTACCGGGGGATCACAGATACGCAGTATTTT.

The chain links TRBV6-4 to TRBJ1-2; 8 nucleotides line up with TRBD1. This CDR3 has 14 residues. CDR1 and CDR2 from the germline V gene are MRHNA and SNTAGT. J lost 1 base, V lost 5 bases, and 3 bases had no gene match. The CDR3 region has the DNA TGTGCCAGCAGTCCCGGACAGGGTAACTATGGCTACACCTTC. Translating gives CASSPGQGNYGYTF.

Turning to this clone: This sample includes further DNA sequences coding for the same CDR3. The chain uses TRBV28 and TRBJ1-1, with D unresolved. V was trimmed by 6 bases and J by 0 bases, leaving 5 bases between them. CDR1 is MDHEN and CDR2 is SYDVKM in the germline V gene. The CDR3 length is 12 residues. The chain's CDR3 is CASSLMNTEAFF. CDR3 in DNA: TGTGCCAGCAGCCTAATGAACACTGAAGCTTTCTTT.

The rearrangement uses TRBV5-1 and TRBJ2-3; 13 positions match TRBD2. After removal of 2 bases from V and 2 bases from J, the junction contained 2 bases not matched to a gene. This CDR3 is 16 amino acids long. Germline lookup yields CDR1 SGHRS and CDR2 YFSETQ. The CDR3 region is CASSLGTSGDTDTQYF. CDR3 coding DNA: TGCGCCAGCAGCTTAGGGACTAGCGGGGACACAGATACGCAGTATTTT. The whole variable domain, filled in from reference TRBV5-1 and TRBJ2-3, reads KAGVTQTPRYLIKTRGQQVTLSCSPISGHRSVSWYQQTPGQGLQFLFEYFSETQRNKGNFPGRFSGRQFSNSRSEMNVSTLELGDSALYLCASSLGTSGDTDTQYFGPGTRLTVL.

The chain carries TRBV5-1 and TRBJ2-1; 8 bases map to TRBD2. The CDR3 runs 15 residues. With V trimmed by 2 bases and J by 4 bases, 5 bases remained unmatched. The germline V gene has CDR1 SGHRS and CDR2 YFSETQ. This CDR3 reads CASSFSLAGYNEQFF. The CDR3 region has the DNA TGCGCCAGCAGCTTCAGTCTAGCGGGTTACAATGAGCAGTTCTTC.